These 31 T cell receptor beta chains came from one sample sequenced in a study of siplizumab effects on memory and regulatory T cells. Sequenced by immunoSEQ multiplex PCR; TCRdb stores in-frame clones only, minus some. In the table there are about 99,000 clones, over 90% of which are singletons. Material for sequencing was Tregs sorted from blood. These receptors were collected from a human donor in good health.

This clone has only one observation. This sequence joins TRBV10-2 and TRBJ2-7; D remains ambiguous. Germline lookup yields CDR1 WSHSY and CDR2 SAAADI. V lost 6 bases to trimming and J lost 2 bases, with 8 bases between them. The CDR3 is made up of 12 amino acids. The CDR3 DNA follows: TGCGCCAGCAGGCTGGGCACCTACGAGCAGTACTTC. Its translation: CASRLGTYEQYF.

The chain employs TRBV11-2 and TRBJ2-7, with 15 bases identical to TRBD2. The junction had 3 bases not matched to a gene; V was cut back by 5 bases and J by 4 bases. CDR1 and CDR2 (germline): SGHAT, FQNNGV. The CDR3 consists of 15 residues. In DNA form, the CDR3 reads TGTGCCAGCAGCGAGGGACTAGCGGGGGGATACGAGCAGTACTTC. Amino acid sequence: CASSEGLAGGYEQYF. Supplemented by reference TRBV11-2 and TRBJ2-7, the full variable domain reads EAGVAQSPRYKIIEKRQSVAFWCNPISGHATLYWYQQILGQGPKLLIQFQNNGVVDDSQLPKDRFSAERLKGVDSTLKIQPAKLEDSAVYLCASSEGLAGGYEQYFGPGTRLTVT.

The CDR3 loop is CASRQETQYF. The CDR3 DNA reads TGTGCCAGCAGACAAGAGACCCAGTACTTC. The V and J genes are TRBV11-2 and TRBJ2-5; no definite D call. This CDR3 has 10 residues. Germline V gene data show CDR1 as SGHAT and CDR2 as FQNNGV. Trimming removed 6 bases from V and 2 bases from J, with 1 base in between.

This clone was counted at least ten times. The V call is TRBV5-5, the J call TRBJ1-4; tentative D call: TRBD1 (5 bases). This CDR3 contains 15 residues. Per germline, CDR1 SGHKS and CDR2 YYEKEE (reference sequence). V dropped 4 bases and J dropped 3 bases, with 13 bases sitting between them. The CDR3 nucleotides read TGTGCCAGCAGCCCGGGCGGGACCTCTAATGAAAAACTGTTTTTT. Residues: CASSPGGTSNEKLFF.

The chain combines TRBV11-3 with TRBJ2-1, with TRBD1 as a possible D gene (5 bases). The CDR3 contains 13 residues. Trimming removed 4 bases from V and 2 bases from J, with 6 bases in between. CDR1 and CDR2 from the germline V gene are SGHNT and YENEEA. CDR3 amino acids: CASSSDTYNEQFF. The CDR3 DNA reads TGTGCCAGCAGCTCGGACACCTACAATGAGCAGTTCTTC.

The chain joins TRBV30 to TRBJ2-7; the D gene is possibly TRBD2 (5 bases). This CDR3 is 13 amino acids long. CDR1 and CDR2 from the germline V gene are GTSNPN and SVGIG (reference sequence). Trimming took 0 bases from V and 5 from J, leaving 11 bases between them. The CDR3 DNA reads TGTGCCTGGAGTGTGGTAGCGTCCCACGAGCAGTACTTC. This sequence encodes CAWSVVASHEQYF.

The chain uses TRBV10-3 and TRBJ2-7; a possible D gene is TRBD1 (5 bases). CDR1 is ENHRY and CDR2 is SYGVKD in the germline V gene. The germline V and J ends were trimmed by 4 bases and 7 bases, with 11 bases remaining between them. The CDR3 spans 12 residues. The CDR3 sequence is CAISGQGIEQYF. In nucleotides, the CDR3 is TGTGCCATCAGTGGGCAGGGAATTGAGCAGTACTTC.

The rearrangement links TRBV29-1 to TRBJ2-3; 9 bases fit TRBD2. The germline CDR1 and CDR2 sequences are SQVTM and ANQGSEA. The V and J ends lost 4 bases and 5 bases, in that order; junction bases with no gene match: 7. The CDR3 extends over 14 amino acids. CDR3 region: CSVGISGRRDTQYF. In nucleotides, the CDR3 is TGCAGCGTTGGTATTAGCGGGAGAAGAGATACGCAGTATTTT.

V gene TRBV5-1 combines with J gene TRBJ1-5; 9 bases agree with TRBD1. Trimming removed 4 bases from V and 2 bases from J; junction bases left unmatched: 7. The CDR3 extends over 16 amino acids. Per the germline V gene, CDR1 is SGHRS and CDR2 is YFSETQ. CDR3 in DNA: TGCGCCAGCAGCCCAACAGGGGGCATTGGCAATCAGCCCCAGCATTTT. The encoded protein is CASSPTGGIGNQPQHF. Complete variable domain (other parts from reference TRBV5-1 and TRBJ1-5): KAGVTQTPRYLIKTRGQQVTLSCSPISGHRSVSWYQQTPGQGLQFLFEYFSETQRNKGNFPGRFSGRQFSNSRSEMNVSTLELGDSALYLCASSPTGGIGNQPQHFGDGTRLSIL.

The chain couples TRBV12-5 to TRBJ2-1, with 9 bases that match TRBD2. Unmatched junction bases numbered 6, after V lost 3 bases and J lost 6 bases. The CDR3 length is 15 residues. From germline, CDR1 is LGHNT and CDR2 FRNRAP. The CDR3, as DNA: TGTGCTAGTGGTTTCATAGCGGGAGTATCCAATGAGCAGTTCTTC. Its translation: CASGFIAGVSNEQFF. Complete variable domain (other parts from reference TRBV12-5 and TRBJ2-1): DARVTQTPRHKVTEMGQEVTMRCQPILGHNTVFWYRQTMMQGLELLAYFRNRAPLDDSGMPKDRFSAEMPDATLATLKIQPSEPRDSAVYFCASGFIAGVSNEQFFGPGTRLTVL.

The CDR3: CASSPSLLAGGRDIQYF. As DNA, the CDR3 is TGTGCCAGTAGTCCGTCCTTACTAGCGGGAGGGCGTGACATTCAGTACTTC. The chain recombines TRBV19 with TRBJ2-4; 13 bases fit TRBD2. The CDR3 is 17 residues long. Per the germline V gene, CDR1 is LNHDA and CDR2 is SQIVND (reference sequence). The V and J ends lost 5 bases and 8 bases, in that order; junction bases with no gene match: 12. The variable domain in full, with the rest retrieved from reference TRBV19 and TRBJ2-4, is DGGITQSPKYLFRKEGQNVTLSCEQNLNHDAMYWYRQDPGQGLRLIYYSQIVNDFQKGDIAEGYSVSREKKESFPLTVTSAQKNPTAFYLCASSPSLLAGGRDIQYFGAGTRLSVL.

The V call is TRBV5-1, the J call TRBJ2-2, with TRBD2 identical over 8 bases. The germline V gene has CDR1 SGHRS and CDR2 YFSETQ. The CDR3 is 17 residues long. V lost 3 bases to trimming and J lost 5 bases; unmatched junction nucleotides: 12. The chain's CDR3 is CASSSRVLAAGTGELFF. The CDR3 DNA sequence: TGCGCCAGCAGCTCCCGAGTACTAGCGGCGGGAACCGGGGAGCTGTTTTTT.

The chain combines TRBV7-6 with TRBJ2-1, with 14 bases fitting TRBD2. The length of the CDR3 is 14 residues. CDR1 and CDR2 from the germline V gene are SGHVS and FNYEAQ. V lost 5 bases, J lost 8 bases, and 2 bases stayed unmatched. This chain's CDR3 is CASSETSGRDEQFF. The CDR3 coding sequence is TGTGCCAGCAGCGAGACTAGCGGGAGGGATGAGCAGTTCTTC.

The chain couples TRBV7-2 to TRBJ1-1; no reliable D call. The V gene lost 5 bases and the J gene lost 3 bases, with 10 bases spanning the gap. Looked up from germline, CDR1 is SGHTA and CDR2 is FQGNSA. CDR3 length: 13 residues. CDR3 sequence reads: CASSPSGDTEAFF. The DNA for the CDR3 is TGTGCCAGCAGCCCCTCGGGCGACACTGAAGCTTTCTTT. Using reference TRBV7-2 and TRBJ1-1 for the parts outside the CDR3, the full variable domain is GAGVSQSPSNKVTEKGKDVELRCDPISGHTALYWYRQSLGQGLEFLIYFQGNSAPDKSGLPSDRFSAERTGGSVSTLTIQRTQQEDSAVYLCASSPSGDTEAFFGQGTRLTVV.

The gene calls are TRBV2 and TRBJ2-5; 9 nucleotides align to TRBD1. The CDR3 has 15 residues. Trimming took 5 bases from V and 2 from J; bases not matched to a gene: 6. From germline, CDR1 is SNHLY and CDR2 FYNNEI. DNA of the CDR3: TGTGCCAGCAGTCCGGGACAGGGTCGGCAAGAGACCCAGTACTTC. It encodes CASSPGQGRQETQYF.

V gene TRBV6-5 combines with J gene TRBJ2-1; possible D gene TRBD2, 6 bases. The CDR3 contains 13 residues. CDR1 MNHEY and CDR2 SVGAGI come from the germline V gene. V was pared by 4 bases and J by 10 bases, with 14 bases between. CDR3 DNA sequence: TGTGCCAGCAGTTCCACTTCAGGGAGGGAGCAGTTCTTC. It yields the protein CASSSTSGREQFF.

This rearrangement joins TRBV6-5 to TRBJ2-7, with TRBD1 matching 10 bases. The CDR3 sequence is 14 residues long. V lost 2 bases, J lost 5 bases, and 3 bases stayed unmatched. Germline-derived CDR1 and CDR2 are MNHEY and SVGAGI. Written as DNA, the CDR3 is TGTGCCAGCAGTTACACGGACAGGGGGGACGAGCAGTACTTC. It translates to CASSYTDRGDEQYF.

CDR3 bases: TGCGCCAGCAGCTTGCCGGGAACCCAGTACTTC. Translating gives CASSLPGTQYF. The rearrangement links TRBV5-1 to TRBJ2-5, with a tentative D call TRBD2 (5 bases). This CDR3 contains 11 residues. Between the trimmed V and J ends, which lost 1 base and 8 bases, there was a span of 6 bases. Germline CDR1 SGHRS, CDR2 YFSETQ.

This clone was recorded once. The chain couples TRBV2 to TRBJ2-5; D uncertain. This CDR3 region has 12 residues. V lost 11 bases, J lost 5 bases, and 15 bases lay in between. Germline V CDR1 and CDR2: SNHLY, FYNNEI. The CDR3 protein is CACAATQETQYF. The CDR3 coding sequence is TGTGCCTGCGCCGCCACTCAGGAGACCCAGTACTTC.

This clone has only one observation. The chain uses TRBV5-1 and TRBJ2-1, with D unclear. V lost 3 bases and J lost 3, with 10 bases in between. The CDR3 extends over 14 amino acids. CDR1 is SGHRS, CDR2 YFSETQ, per germline. Here the CDR3 reads CASSSPRSYNEQFF. In DNA form, the CDR3 reads TGCGCCAGCAGCTCACCCCGCAGCTACAATGAGCAGTTCTTC.

This clone appeared once. V is TRBV5-1 and J is TRBJ2-1, with D hard to call. Germline values: CDR1 SGHRS, CDR2 YFSETQ. The CDR3 is 11 amino acids. V lost 6 bases to trimming and J lost 6 bases, with 7 bases between them. DNA of the CDR3: TGCGCCAGCACACTCCTCAATGAGCAGTTCTTC. Residues: CASTLLNEQFF.

This chain joins TRBV6-6 and TRBJ2-1, with TRBD2 matching over 8 bases. Trimming removed 5 bases from V and 9 bases from J; junction bases left unmatched: 9. The germline gives CDR1 MNHNY, CDR2 SVGAGI (reference sequence). The CDR3 consists of 14 residues. CDR3 bases: TGTGCCAGCAGTACCCCGCGGGAGGTGGGTGAGCAGTTCTTC. Its protein is CASSTPREVGEQFF.

The chain has TRBV7-8 and TRBJ2-7; no firm D call. The CDR3 sequence is 14 residues long. Germline V lookup: CDR1 SGHVS, CDR2 FQNEAQ. V dropped 1 base and J dropped 5 bases, with 12 bases sitting between them. The CDR3 loop is CASSLEAGRDEQYF. CDR3 nucleotides: TGTGCCAGCAGCTTAGAGGCCGGGCGCGACGAGCAGTACTTC.

With respect to this clone: One end of the junction does not line up with germline, which may come from a read error. V gene TRBV9 combines with J gene TRBJ2-5; D is tentatively TRBD1 or TRBD2 (6 bases each). Germline assignment: CDR1 SGDLS and CDR2 YYNGEE. This CDR3 has 12 residues. CDR3 sequence: CASSPEGGSLNF. CDR3 DNA: TGTGCCAGCAGTCCGGAGGGGGGTTCTCTAAACTTC.

V gene TRBV9 combines with J gene TRBJ1-3; D perhaps matches TRBD1 (5 bases). Trimming cost V 0 bases and J 7 bases, with 11 bases left between them. The CDR3 length is 14 residues. Germline CDR1 SGDLS, CDR2 YYNGEE. The CDR3 DNA reads TGTGCCAGCAGCGTAGAGTCGGGGGGGAACACCATATATTTT. Translating gives CASSVESGGNTIYF.

Details on this clone: An end of the junction differs from the germline gene, which may be a read error. The DNA of the CDR3 is TGTGCTAGCAGCTTCGCACAGTTCGGGACAGGGGACACCGGGGAGCTGTTTTTT. Translated: CASSFAQFGTGDTGELFF. The chain employs TRBV7-7 and TRBJ2-2; 10 bases fit TRBD1. CDR3 length: 18 residues. In germline, CDR1 is SSHAT, CDR2 FNYEAQ (reference sequence).

The chain recombines TRBV9 with TRBJ2-1; the D gene is possibly TRBD2 (5 bases). The CDR3 is made up of 11 amino acids. V dropped 3 bases and J dropped 14 bases, with 12 bases sitting between them. Germline CDR1 SGDLS, CDR2 YYNGEE. The CDR3 sequence is CASSGAAGEFF. CDR3 coding DNA: TGTGCCAGCAGCGGAGCGGCCGGGGAGTTCTTC.

The chain has TRBV4-1 and TRBJ1-4, with D perhaps matching TRBD1 (5 bases). Trimming cost V 1 base and J 0 bases, with 18 bases left between them. CDR3 size: 19 residues. Germline V gives CDR1 MGHRA, CDR2 YSYEKL. CDR3 in DNA: TGCGCCAGCAGCCAAGCGACCGGGACGGGGGAGGCAACTAATGAAAAACTGTTTTTT. Translation: CASSQATGTGEATNEKLFF.

V is TRBV9 and J is TRBJ2-5; D is uncertain. The CDR3 sequence is 11 residues long. V was pared by 5 bases and J by 5 bases, with 7 bases between. In germline, CDR1 is SGDLS, CDR2 YYNGEE. Here the CDR3 reads CASSRGETQYF. CDR3 nucleotides: TGTGCCAGCAGTCGCGGTGAGACCCAGTACTTC.

The J gene is TRBJ1-2, the V gene TRBV6-1, with D possibly matching TRBD1 (6 bases). Germline V lookup: CDR1 MNHNS, CDR2 SASEGT. The V end was cut by 7 bases, the J end by 4 bases, with 19 bases between. The CDR3 is 15 amino acids. The CDR3 sequence: CASTGGQTSTYGYTF. CDR3 DNA sequence: TGTGCCAGCACCGGAGGACAGACCTCCACCTATGGCTACACCTTC.

The rearrangement uses TRBV5-1 and TRBJ1-2, with TRBD1 matching 9 bases. V lost 4 bases, J lost 5 bases, and 6 bases stayed unmatched. The CDR3 loop spans 14 amino acids. Germline lookup yields CDR1 SGHRS and CDR2 YFSETQ. The CDR3 DNA reads as TGCGCCAGCAGCACGGACAGGGGCATTTATGGCTACACCTTC. This translates into CASSTDRGIYGYTF.